The rows below give T cell receptor beta chains drawn from one sample of a study of shared clonotypes between healthy human individuals. Using immunoSEQ multiplex PCR, the repertoire was profiled, and TCRdb retains in-frame clones only, with some absent. Seen here are over a million clones, roughly 97% observed once, and the top ten hold 0.95% to 1.5%. Source material: naive CD4+ T cells sorted from blood. The receptors were sampled from a man aged 25-40 years in good health. Both conserved end residues are part of each CDR3. The order of the fields is CDR3 length, V gene, J gene, D gene, clone size, CDR3 DNA, CDR3 protein. D genes are given only for firm matches. The size field is filled for only some rows; it gives once, few, many or a size class.

length: 14
V: TRBV7-6
J: TRBJ1-1
D: TRBD1
size: NA
DNA: TGTGCCAGCAGCAGACAGGGGATGGACACTGAAGCTTTCTTT
CDR3: CASSRQGMDTEAFF

length: 13
V: TRBV14
J: TRBJ2-7
D: NA
size: NA
DNA: TGTGCCAGCAGCCCTTGGAGGGCGTCCGAGCAGTACTTC
CDR3: CASSPWRASEQYF

length: 17
V: TRBV11-2
J: TRBJ2-7
D: TRBD2
size: NA
DNA: TGTGCCAGCAGCGGGATAACCGGGACTAGCGGGAGCTACGAGCAGTACTTC
CDR3: CASSGITGTSGSYEQYF

length: 16
V: TRBV28
J: TRBJ2-1
D: NA
size: NA
DNA: TGTGCCAGCAGTCCTCCGGGACGGCCATCCTACAATGAGCAGTTCTTC
CDR3: CASSPPGRPSYNEQFF

length: 13
V: TRBV27
J: TRBJ2-1
D: NA
size: NA
DNA: TGTGCCAGCAGTTTTGACGCCCTAGCGAAGCAGTTCTTC
CDR3: CASSFDALAKQFF

length: 12
V: TRBV19
J: TRBJ2-3
D: NA
size: NA
DNA: TGTGCCAGTAGCCCCCAGGGGGGGACGCAGTATTTT
CDR3: CASSPQGGTQYF

length: 14
V: TRBV6-1
J: TRBJ1-1
D: TRBD1
size: NA
DNA: TGTGCCAGCAGTGAAGCGCCTCAGGGGGCTGAGGCTTTCTTT
CDR3: CASSEAPQGAEAFF

length: 14
V: TRBV18
J: TRBJ2-5
D: NA
size: NA
DNA: TGTGCCAGCTCACCATTATCGGGAAGGGAGACCCAGTACTTC
CDR3: CASSPLSGRETQYF

length: 14
V: TRBV27
J: TRBJ2-7
D: NA
size: NA
DNA: TGTGCCAGCAGGTTGGTGAGGGGCTCCTACGAGCAGTACTTC
CDR3: CASRLVRGSYEQYF

length: 15
V: TRBV19
J: TRBJ2-5
D: TRBD1
size: NA
DNA: TGTGCCAGTAGTTCACGGACAGGGGGCGCGGAGACCCAGTACTTC
CDR3: CASSSRTGGAETQYF

length: 13
V: TRBV19
J: TRBJ1-1
D: NA
size: NA
DNA: TGTGCCAGTAGTGATAGAAGGAACACTGAAGCTTTCTTT
CDR3: CASSDRRNTEAFF

length: 17
V: TRBV29-1
J: TRBJ2-6
D: TRBD1
size: NA
DNA: TGCAGCGTTCTAGGGACAGGGTCTGGTACTGGGGCCAACGTCCTGACTTTC
CDR3: CSVLGTGSGTGANVLTF

length: 16
V: TRBV10-2
J: TRBJ1-4
D: TRBD1
size: NA
DNA: TGCGCCAGCAGTGACCCACAGGGGGCGAGCATGCAAAAACTGTTTTTT
CDR3: CASSDPQGASMQKLFF

length: 14
V: TRBV5-1
J: TRBJ1-3
D: NA
size: NA
DNA: TGCGCCAGCAGCTTGGGTGGGTCTGGAAACACCATATATTTT
CDR3: CASSLGGSGNTIYF

length: 15
V: TRBV5-6
J: TRBJ2-4
D: NA
size: NA
DNA: TGTGCCAGCAGCGGCAGCTCCCTAGCCAAAAACATTCAGTACTTC
CDR3: CASSGSSLAKNIQYF

length: 16
V: TRBV9
J: TRBJ2-2
D: TRBD2
size: once
DNA: TGTGCCAGCAGCGTTAGGCTAGCGGGAGAGACCGGGGAGCTGTTTTTT
CDR3: CASSVRLAGETGELFF

length: 13
V: TRBV2
J: TRBJ1-1
D: TRBD1
size: NA
DNA: TGTGCCAGCAGAGGGGACAGGGCAACTGAAGCTTTCTTT
CDR3: CASRGDRATEAFF

length: 14
V: TRBV15
J: TRBJ2-3
D: TRBD2
size: NA
DNA: TGTGCCACCAGCAGCAGACTAGCAGGAGATACGCAGTATTTT
CDR3: CATSSRLAGDTQYF

length: 12
V: TRBV11-2
J: TRBJ2-7
D: NA
size: NA
DNA: TGTGCCAGCAGCTCTGGAGGTTACGAGCAGTACTTC
CDR3: CASSSGGYEQYF

length: 16
V: TRBV5-5
J: TRBJ1-4
D: NA
size: NA
DNA: TGTGCCAGCAGCCTGGGACCGCGAGGAACTAATGAAAAACTGTTTTTT
CDR3: CASSLGPRGTNEKLFF

length: 13
V: TRBV6-5
J: TRBJ1-2
D: NA
size: NA
DNA: TGTGCCAGCAGTCTAGATGGAGGGCGGGGCTACACCTTC
CDR3: CASSLDGGRGYTF

length: 13
V: TRBV6-1
J: TRBJ1-1
D: TRBD1
size: NA
DNA: TGTGCCAGTACAAGGGGGCTCGGCACTGAAGCTTTCTTT
CDR3: CASTRGLGTEAFF

length: 16
V: TRBV7-9
J: TRBJ1-2
D: NA
size: NA
DNA: TGTGCCAGCAGCTCTGAGGCAGGTGGTCGTTTCTATGGCTACACCTTC
CDR3: CASSSEAGGRFYGYTF

length: 12
V: TRBV28
J: TRBJ2-3
D: NA
size: NA
DNA: TGTGCCAGCAGCCGGGTAAAGGATACGCAGTATTTT
CDR3: CASSRVKDTQYF

length: 14
V: TRBV7-9
J: TRBJ1-2
D: NA
size: NA
DNA: TGTGCCAGCACCCCTGGAGGGGCTCTCTATGGCTACACCTTC
CDR3: CASTPGGALYGYTF

length: 11
V: TRBV28
J: TRBJ2-7
D: NA
size: NA
DNA: TGTGCCAGCGGCTCCGGCCACGAGCAGTACTTC
CDR3: CASGSGHEQYF

length: 16
V: TRBV5-1
J: TRBJ2-2
D: NA
size: NA
DNA: TGCGCCAGCAGCTTCAGAGGACAGCCCCTCACCGGGGAGCTGTTTTTT
CDR3: CASSFRGQPLTGELFF